This TCR beta chain is from a study of blood T cells in healthy people across ages. Background on the study: Capture by template switching was about one barcoded beta molecule per two T cells. Findings and limits, study-wide: More naive CD4+ cells and higher diversity marked long-lived donors relative to aged donors.

Alongside a J-beta primer mix, a sample-barcoded 5' primer served in a second PCR lasting about 7 to 12 cycles. The study obtained at least 3 million CDR3-containing paired-end reads from every sample. TCRdb re-called the 5' RACE reads with MiXCR, one entry per CDR3 protein. The data hold around 620,000 distinct CDR3 sequences, with roughly 29% observed a single time. Regarding this clonotype: Its antigen is undetermined.

The clonotype comes from a woman in her sixties or seventies in good health. Specimen: blood.

For the CDR3, the DNA is TGTGCCAGCAGACCCCGACTGGGGCCCGAAGGGGAGCAGTTCTTC. Its translation: CASRPRLGPEGEQFF. This chain joins TRBV11-2 and TRBJ2-1, with D tentatively TRBD1 (5 bases). Trimming left V 6 bases short and J 10 bases short, with 22 bases between. This CDR3 comprises 15 residues. Looked up from germline, CDR1 is SGHAT and CDR2 is FQNNGV.